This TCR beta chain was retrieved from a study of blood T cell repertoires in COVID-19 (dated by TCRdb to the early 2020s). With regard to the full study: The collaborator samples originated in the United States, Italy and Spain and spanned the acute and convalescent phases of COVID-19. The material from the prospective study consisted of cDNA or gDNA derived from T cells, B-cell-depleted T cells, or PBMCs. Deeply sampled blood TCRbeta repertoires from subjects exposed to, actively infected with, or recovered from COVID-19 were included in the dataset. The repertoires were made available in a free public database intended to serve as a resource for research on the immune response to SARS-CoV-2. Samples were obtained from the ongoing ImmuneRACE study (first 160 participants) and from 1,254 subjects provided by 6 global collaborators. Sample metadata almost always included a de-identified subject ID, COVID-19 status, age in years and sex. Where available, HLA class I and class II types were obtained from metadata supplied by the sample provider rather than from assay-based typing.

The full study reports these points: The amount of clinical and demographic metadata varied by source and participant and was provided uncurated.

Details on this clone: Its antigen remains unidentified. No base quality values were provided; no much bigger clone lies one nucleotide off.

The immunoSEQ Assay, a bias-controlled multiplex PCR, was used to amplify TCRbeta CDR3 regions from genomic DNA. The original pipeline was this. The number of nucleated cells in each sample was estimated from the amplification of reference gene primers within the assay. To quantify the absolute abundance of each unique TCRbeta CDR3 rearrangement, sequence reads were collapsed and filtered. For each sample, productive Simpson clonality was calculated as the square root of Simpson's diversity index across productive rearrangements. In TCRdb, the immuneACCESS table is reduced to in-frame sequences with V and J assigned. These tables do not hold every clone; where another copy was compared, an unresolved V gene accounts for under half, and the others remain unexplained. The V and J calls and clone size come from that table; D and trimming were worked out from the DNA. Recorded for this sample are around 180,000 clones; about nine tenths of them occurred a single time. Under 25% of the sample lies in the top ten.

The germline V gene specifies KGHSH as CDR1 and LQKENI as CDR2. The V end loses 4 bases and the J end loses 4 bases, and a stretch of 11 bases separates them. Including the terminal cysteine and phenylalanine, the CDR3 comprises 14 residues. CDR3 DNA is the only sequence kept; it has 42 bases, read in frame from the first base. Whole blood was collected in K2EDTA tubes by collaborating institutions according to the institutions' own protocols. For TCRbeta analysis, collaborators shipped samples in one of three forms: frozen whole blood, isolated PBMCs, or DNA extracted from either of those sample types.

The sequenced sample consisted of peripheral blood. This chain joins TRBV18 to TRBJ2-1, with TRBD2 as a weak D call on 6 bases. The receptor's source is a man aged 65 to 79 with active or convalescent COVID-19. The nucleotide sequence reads TGTGCCAGCTCACGCCAGGGAGGTTACAATGAGCAGTTCTTC. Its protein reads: CASSRQGGYNEQFF.